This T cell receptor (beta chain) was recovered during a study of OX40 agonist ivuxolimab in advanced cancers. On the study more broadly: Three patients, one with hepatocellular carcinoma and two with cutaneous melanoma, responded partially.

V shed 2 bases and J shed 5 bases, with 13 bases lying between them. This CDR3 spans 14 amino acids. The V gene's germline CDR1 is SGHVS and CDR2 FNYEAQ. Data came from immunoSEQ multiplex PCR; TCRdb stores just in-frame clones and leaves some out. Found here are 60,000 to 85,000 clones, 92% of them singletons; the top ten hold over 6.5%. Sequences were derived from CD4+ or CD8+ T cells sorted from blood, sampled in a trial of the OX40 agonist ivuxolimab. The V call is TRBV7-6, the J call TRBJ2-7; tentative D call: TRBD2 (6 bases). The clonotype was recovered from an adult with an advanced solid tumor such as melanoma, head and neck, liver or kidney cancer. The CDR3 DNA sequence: TGTGCCAGCAGCTTAAGGAGGGGATGGAACGAGCAGTACTTC. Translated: CASSLRRGWNEQYF. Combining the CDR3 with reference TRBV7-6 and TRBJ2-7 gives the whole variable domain GAGVSQSPRYKVTKRGQDVALRCDPISGHVSLYWYRQALGQGPEFLTYFNYEAQQDKSGLPNDRFSAERPEGSISTLTIQRTEQRDSAMYRCASSLRRGWNEQYFGPGTRLTVT.